This is a list of T cell receptor beta chains from one sample in a study of blood T cell repertoires in COVID-19. Data came from immunoSEQ multiplex PCR; TCRdb stores just in-frame clones and leaves some out. The sample lists roughly 200,000 clones, roughly nine tenths occurring once. Input material: PBMCs or T cells enriched from blood (not recorded which). The receptors were sampled from a woman in her twenties or thirties who had recovered from COVID-19. The CDR3 runs from the conserved cysteine through the conserved F or W.

J,V,length,CDR3
TRBJ1-6,TRBV4-3,16,CASSQGQGVSNSPLHF
TRBJ2-3,TRBV6-5,14,CATREGGSTDTQYF
TRBJ2-5,TRBV19,14,CASSISGEKETQYF
TRBJ1-1,TRBV6-2/TRBV6-3,13,CASSNFTGLLAFF
TRBJ2-7,TRBV12-3/TRBV12-4,13,CASSSGQVNEQYF
TRBJ1-1,TRBV19,13,CASSLTENTEAFF
TRBJ1-6,TRBV4-3,17,CASSQDGRGSYNSPLHF
TRBJ1-6,TRBV19,13,CATTAGSNSPLHF
TRBJ2-2,TRBV13,16,CASGTKWGKGPGELFF
TRBJ2-7,TRBV4-3,16,CASSQVAGGYSYEQYF
TRBJ2-5,TRBV3-1/TRBV3-2,16,CASSQDAGGYGETQYF
TRBJ1-1,TRBV12-3/TRBV12-4,13,CASSRGPNTEAFF
TRBJ2-7,TRBV6-2/TRBV6-3,14,CASSIAGGFYEQYF
TRBJ1-6,TRBV6-5,15,CASSYSFRANSPLHF
TRBJ2-5,TRBV7-9,11,CASQGTETQYF
TRBJ1-6,TRBV5-1,16,CASSRGLGQGNSPLHF
TRBJ2-7,TRBV6-5,13,CASSYVGTGEQYF